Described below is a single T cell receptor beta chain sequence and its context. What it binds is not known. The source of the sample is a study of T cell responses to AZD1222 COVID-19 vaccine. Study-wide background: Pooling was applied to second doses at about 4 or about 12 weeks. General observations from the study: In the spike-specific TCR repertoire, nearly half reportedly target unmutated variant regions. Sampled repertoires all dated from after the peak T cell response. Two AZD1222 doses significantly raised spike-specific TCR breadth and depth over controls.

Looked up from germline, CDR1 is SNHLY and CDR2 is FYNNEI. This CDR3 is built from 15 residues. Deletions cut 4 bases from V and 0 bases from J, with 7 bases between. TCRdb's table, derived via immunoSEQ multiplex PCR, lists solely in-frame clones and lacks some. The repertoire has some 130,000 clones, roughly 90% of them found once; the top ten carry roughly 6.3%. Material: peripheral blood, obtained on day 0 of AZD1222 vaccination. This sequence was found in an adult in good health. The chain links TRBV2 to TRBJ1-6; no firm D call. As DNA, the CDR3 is TGTGCCAGCAGTGCCCAGAGCTCCTATAATTCACCCCTCCACTTT. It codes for CASSAQSSYNSPLHF.